These T cell receptor beta chains were read from a single sample in a study of response to subunit inactivated influenza vaccine. TCRdb re-analysed the RT-PCR reads in MiXCR, keeping a single row per CDR3 protein. The top ten clones hold around 13% of a sample with about 520,000 distinct CDR3 sequences, approximately 6.9% of them seen once. The specimen was PBMCs from blood, collected 23 to 25 months after vaccination. These receptors were taken from a man aged 50-75 years who received an inactivated influenza vaccine. Both conserved end residues are part of each CDR3. The D gene is left open where the match is weak. Clone size appears in some rows only: once, few, many, or a class for an expanded clone.

V gene	D gene	clone size	J gene	CDR3 protein	CDR3 DNA
TRBV5-1	NA	NA	TRBJ2-1	CASSSGLKEEDEQFF	TGCGCCAGCAGCTCTGGACTAAAAGAGGAGGATGAGCAGTTCTTC
TRBV20-1	TRBD2	NA	TRBJ2-5	CSAREGSGSSETQYF	TGCAGTGCTAGAGAGGGTAGCGGGAGTTCGGAGACCCAGTACTTC
TRBV3-1	NA	few	TRBJ1-3	CASSQAWDIFSGNTIYF	TGTGCCAGCAGCCAAGCCTGGGACATCTTTAGTGGAAACACCATATATTTT
TRBV27	NA	NA	TRBJ2-2	CASRIGDGELFF	TGTGCCAGCAGAATAGGGGACGGGGAGCTGTTTTTT
TRBV3-1	TRBD2	many	TRBJ2-3	CASSQNIAGASTDTQYF	TGTGCCAGCAGCCAAAATATAGCGGGGGCATCCACAGATACGCAGTATTTT
TRBV12-3/TRBV12-4	NA	many	TRBJ1-1	CASSFGRGPTEAFF	TGTGCCAGCAGTTTTGGGCGGGGCCCAACTGAAGCTTTCTTT
TRBV5-8	TRBD1	NA	TRBJ2-5	CASSFRTGGLETQYF	TGTGCCAGCAGCTTTAGGACAGGGGGCTTGGAGACCCAGTACTTC
TRBV11-2	NA	few	TRBJ2-7	CASSLVISNEQYF	TGTGCCAGCAGCTTAGTAATCTCAAACGAGCAGTACTTC
TRBV7-6	TRBD2	NA	TRBJ2-3	CASSLMVRTSGTSSTDTQYF	TGTGCCAGCAGCTTAATGGTGAGGACTAGCGGTACCTCTAGCACAGATACGCAGTATTTT
TRBV4-2	TRBD2	few	TRBJ2-2	CASSQTRTSGGNTGELFF	TGTGCCAGCAGCCAAACCCGGACTAGCGGGGGCAACACCGGGGAGCTGTTTTTT
TRBV7-2	TRBD2	NA	TRBJ2-2	CASSLAGLVRELFF	TGTGCCAGCAGCTTAGCGGGACTAGTCAGGGAGCTGTTTTTT
TRBV19	NA	many	TRBJ2-4	CASTPGWTDIQYF	TGTGCCAGTACCCCAGGTTGGACGGACATTCAGTACTTC
TRBV3-1	NA	few	TRBJ2-1	CASSQESLALNEQFF	TGTGCCAGCAGCCAAGAATCGCTAGCCCTGAATGAGCAGTTCTTC
TRBV5-1	NA	many	TRBJ2-5	CASSAGTKETQYF	TGCGCCAGCAGCGCCGGGACGAAAGAGACCCAGTACTTC
TRBV6-1	NA	few	TRBJ2-6	CASRSGQSNPGANVLTF	TGTGCCAGCAGATCCGGACAGAGCAACCCTGGGGCCAACGTCCTGACTTTC
TRBV11-1	TRBD1	many	TRBJ2-7	CASSKGQGARNEQYF	TGTGCCAGCAGCAAAGGACAGGGGGCGCGGAACGAGCAGTACTTC
TRBV12-3/TRBV12-4	NA	NA	TRBJ1-1	CASNRGASPEAFF	TGTGCCAGCAACCGCGGGGCCAGTCCCGAAGCTTTCTTT
TRBV12-3/TRBV12-4	TRBD1	many	TRBJ2-5	CASRRGTEETQYF	TGTGCCAGCAGACGAGGGACAGAAGAGACCCAGTACTTC
TRBV29-1	TRBD1	many	TRBJ2-7	CSVGDSYEQYF	TGCAGCGTTGGGGACAGCTACGAGCAGTACTTC
TRBV10-3	TRBD1	NA	TRBJ1-1	CASQGATTEAFF	TGTGCCAGCCAGGGGGCGACCACTGAAGCTTTCTTT
TRBV12-3/TRBV12-4	NA	many	TRBJ1-1	CASSLGGENTEAFF	TGTGCCAGCAGTTTAGGGGGTGAGAACACTGAAGCTTTCTTT
TRBV12-3/TRBV12-4	NA	few	TRBJ1-1	CASSTRENTEAFF	TGTGCCAGCAGCACCCGGGAGAACACTGAAGCTTTCTTT
TRBV10-3	NA	NA	TRBJ2-2	CAISDPNGALFF	TGTGCCATCAGTGACCCGAACGGGGCGCTGTTTTTT
TRBV3-1	NA	many	TRBJ1-1	CASRRDRLNTEAFF	TGTGCCAGCAGGCGAGACAGGTTGAACACTGAAGCTTTCTTT
TRBV27	NA	few	TRBJ2-3	CASSPQYTDTQYF	TGTGCCAGCAGTCCGCAATACACAGATACGCAGTATTTT
TRBV2	NA	few	TRBJ2-6	CASIRGRRNSGANVLTF	TGTGCCAGCATTCGAGGGCGGAGGAATTCTGGGGCCAACGTCCTGACTTTC
TRBV4-2	TRBD2	NA	TRBJ2-7	CASSQETAGPLYEQYF	TGTGCCAGCAGCCAAGAAACAGCGGGGCCCCTGTACGAGCAGTACTTC
TRBV12-3/TRBV12-4	NA	NA	TRBJ2-2	CASSFPWRGTGELFF	TGTGCCAGCAGTTTTCCCTGGCGAGGCACCGGGGAGCTGTTTTTT
TRBV28	NA	many	TRBJ1-4	CASSPGSQVEKLFF	TGTGCCAGCAGTCCGGGGTCCCAGGTGGAAAAACTGTTTTTT
TRBV20-1	TRBD2	many	TRBJ2-3	CSAVPGLAGGFTDTQYF	TGCAGTGCAGTCCCGGGACTAGCGGGGGGGTTTACAGATACGCAGTATTTT
TRBV4-3	TRBD1	few	TRBJ1-2	CASSQATGQNGYTF	TGCGCCAGCAGCCAGGCTACGGGACAGAATGGCTACACCTTC
TRBV6-1	NA	many	TRBJ1-6	CASSISGDSPLHF	TGTGCCAGCAGTATAAGTGGGGATTCACCCCTCCACTTT
TRBV10-3	TRBD2	few	TRBJ2-2	CAISVLTSGRAGTGELFF	TGTGCCATCAGTGTCCTGACTAGCGGGAGGGCCGGCACCGGGGAGCTGTTTTTT
TRBV5-6	TRBD2	NA	TRBJ2-7	CASALYAGLAGVYEQYF	TGTGCCAGCGCACTTTATGCGGGACTAGCGGGAGTCTACGAGCAGTACTTC
TRBV6-5	NA	NA	TRBJ1-2	CASSYTGFGYTF	TGTGCCAGCAGCTATACAGGGTTCGGCTACACCTTC
TRBV12-3/TRBV12-4	NA	NA	TRBJ2-7	CASRGTEQYF	TGTGCCAGCCGGGGAACCGAGCAGTACTTC
TRBV29-1	NA	NA	TRBJ2-7	CSALAAYEQYF	TGCAGCGCCCTTGCCGCTTACGAGCAGTACTTC
TRBV6-5	NA	NA	TRBJ1-5	CASSYTSVQPQHF	TGTGCCAGCAGTTATACGTCTGTGCAGCCCCAGCATTTT
TRBV19	NA	NA	TRBJ1-5	CASSIKLNQPQHF	TGTGCCAGTAGTATCAAATTAAATCAGCCCCAGCATTTT
TRBV9	NA	few	TRBJ2-2	CASSVSGSLTGELFF	TGTGCCAGCAGCGTAAGTGGGAGCCTCACCGGGGAGCTGTTTTTT